The 22 T cell receptor beta chains in this list originate from one sample, sequenced in a study of blood T cells in healthy people across ages. Through a sample-barcoded 5' primer and a J-beta primer mix, a second PCR was run for about 6 to 11 cycles. TCRdb independently ran MiXCR on the 5' RACE reads; one entry per CDR3 protein. The sample gives over a million distinct CDR3 sequences, roughly 40% of which show up once; around 8% is in the top ten. Sequenced material: blood. These receptors all come from a woman between 18 and 29 years old in good health.

The chain is built from TRBV14 and TRBJ2-2, with TRBD2 matching over 8 bases. This CDR3 region has 16 residues. Trimming removed 0 bases from V and 6 bases from J; junction bases left unmatched: 6. Germline assignment: CDR1 SGHDN and CDR2 FVKESK. CDR3 residues: CASSQDRGGRPGELFF. The CDR3 region has the DNA TGTGCCAGCAGCCAAGATCGGGGGGGACGACCCGGGGAGCTGTTTTTT.

This clonotype was picked up a small number of times. The genes are TRBV20-1 and TRBJ1-2; D is perhaps TRBD1 (5 bases). V was pared by 5 bases and J by 6 bases, with 16 bases between. The CDR3 extends over 13 amino acids. The V gene's germline CDR1 is DFQATT and CDR2 SNEGSKA (reference sequence). This CDR3 is CSAPGLPGDGYTF. Written as DNA, the CDR3 is TGCAGTGCTCCGGGGCTCCCCGGAGATGGCTACACCTTC.

There are a few counts of this clonotype. The rearrangement links TRBV20-1 to TRBJ1-1; 7 bases map to TRBD1. The CDR3 spans 14 residues. V shed 6 bases, J shed 1 base, and the junction held 8 bases outside the gene matches. The V gene's germline CDR1 is DFQATT and CDR2 SNEGSKA (reference sequence). The CDR3 spells CSAPPGGGNTEAFF. The DNA for the CDR3 is TGCAGTGCCCCCCCAGGGGGAGGGAACACTGAAGCTTTCTTT.

The J gene is TRBJ1-4, the V gene TRBV5-1; no clear D. In germline, CDR1 is SGHRS, CDR2 YFSETQ. The CDR3 contains 14 residues. V lost 0 bases and J lost 4, with 7 bases in between. This chain's CDR3 is CASSLEGNNEKLFF. The CDR3 DNA reads as TGCGCCAGCAGCTTGGAAGGGAATAATGAAAAACTGTTTTTT.

V gene TRBV4-1 combines with J gene TRBJ2-5; D may be TRBD1 or TRBD2 (6 bases each). Germline V gene lookup returns CDR1 MGHRA and CDR2 YSYEKL. Trimming removed 1 base at V and 7 bases at J, with 16 bases between. The CDR3 covers 15 residues. CDR3 sequence reads: CASSQVLGGRGTQYF. The CDR3, as DNA: TGCGCCAGCAGCCAAGTCCTAGGGGGGCGGGGGACCCAGTACTTC.

The table lists this clonotype with a few counts. The J gene is TRBJ2-1, the V gene TRBV29-1; TRBD2 aligns across 8 bases. The CDR3 sequence is 13 residues long. Germline V gene lookup returns CDR1 SQVTM and CDR2 ANQGSEA. V lost 4 bases, J lost 8 bases, and 7 bases stayed unmatched. CDR3 region: CSVVPGGLDEQFF. CDR3 DNA sequence: TGCAGCGTTGTCCCGGGGGGGCTAGATGAGCAGTTCTTC.

This chain connects TRBV4-1 to TRBJ2-1; D might be TRBD1 or TRBD2, each matching 6 bases. The CDR3 sequence is 15 residues long. V lost 0 bases and J 3 bases, leaving 9 bases between the germline ends. CDR1 MGHRA and CDR2 YSYEKL come from the germline V gene. The CDR3 DNA is TGCGCCAGCAGCCAAGAAGGGGGGTTCTACAATGAGCAGTTCTTC. Its translation is CASSQEGGFYNEQFF.

As DNA, the CDR3 is TGCAGTGCTAGAGATCCCTTGCGGGCAGATACGCAGTATTTT. Translated, it gives CSARDPLRADTQYF. The V and J genes are TRBV20-1 and TRBJ2-3, with a tentative D call TRBD2 (5 bases). V was clipped by 0 bases and J by 4 bases, with 11 bases between them. CDR3 size: 14 residues. Germline V gene data show CDR1 as DFQATT and CDR2 as SNEGSKA (reference sequence).

The chain couples TRBV20-1 to TRBJ2-2; D may be TRBD1 (6 bases). In germline, CDR1 is DFQATT, CDR2 SNEGSKA (reference sequence). Trimming removed 3 bases from V and 0 bases from J, with 14 bases in between. This CDR3 spans 16 amino acids. The DNA for the CDR3 is TGCAGTGCTAGGGCCCAGGGGACCTCGAACACCGGGGAGCTGTTTTTT. As protein: CSARAQGTSNTGELFF.

The CDR3 loop reads CSARERVSKTQYF. CDR3 nucleotide sequence: TGCAGTGCTCGTGAGAGGGTGTCGAAGACCCAGTACTTC. This rearrangement joins TRBV20-1 to TRBJ2-5; D may be TRBD2 (5 bases). CDR3 length: 13 amino acids. Trimming took 5 bases from V and 6 from J, leaving 16 bases between them. Germline-derived CDR1 and CDR2 are DFQATT and SNEGSKA (reference sequence).

Only a few counts were recorded for this clonotype. The CDR3 here is CSASNTEANYGYTF. CDR3 nucleotides: TGCAGTGCTAGTAATACAGAAGCTAACTATGGCTACACCTTC. The chain recombines TRBV20-1 with TRBJ1-2; D uncertain. CDR1 and CDR2 (germline): DFQATT, SNEGSKA (reference sequence). The CDR3 length is 14 residues. V lost 3 bases and J lost 0, with 11 bases in between.

In this sample, this clonotype turned up many times. The CDR3 nucleotides are TGTGCCATCAGGGATTCCGGGACGTGGCATGGCTACACCTTC. Residues: CAIRDSGTWHGYTF. This chain connects TRBV10-3 to TRBJ1-2; D possibly corresponds to TRBD1 (5 bases). Germline V gene lookup returns CDR1 ENHRY and CDR2 SYGVKD. The CDR3 runs to 14 residues. Between the trimmed V and J ends, which lost 6 bases and 6 bases, there was a span of 17 bases.

This rearrangement joins TRBV25-1 to TRBJ2-3, with D possibly being TRBD2 (6 bases). The CDR3 loop spans 16 amino acids. Germline CDR1 and CDR2: MGHDK and SYGVNS. The V end was cut by 5 bases, the J end by 4 bases, with 19 bases between. The CDR3 sequence: CASSHLGGTSPDTQYF. As DNA, the CDR3 is TGTGCCAGCAGTCACCTGGGCGGGACGAGCCCAGATACGCAGTATTTT.

The chain recombines TRBV7-2 with TRBJ1-4; 10 nucleotides align to TRBD1. Germline V gives CDR1 SGHTA, CDR2 FQGNSA. Losses at the gene ends were 1 base for V and 8 bases for J; bases not matched to a gene: 7. There are 16 residues in the CDR3. CDR3 amino acids: CASSLVGTGAGEKLFF. The CDR3 nucleotides are TGTGCCAGCAGCTTAGTGGGGACAGGGGCGGGGGAAAAACTGTTTTTT.

The chain carries TRBV12-3 or TRBV12-4 and TRBJ1-2, with D possibly matching TRBD1 (5 bases). The CDR3 is 16 amino acids. V was clipped by 1 base and J by 4 bases, with 16 bases between them. The CDR3 DNA sequence: TGTGCCAGCAGTTTAGATTTGGCAGGGATGGTCTATGGCTACACCTTC. It yields the protein CASSLDLAGMVYGYTF.

This clonotype was counted only a few times. The chain has TRBV9 and TRBJ1-2; no clear D. Trimming cost V 3 bases and J 4 bases, with 16 bases left between them. The CDR3 is 15 amino acids. Germline lookup yields CDR1 SGDLS and CDR2 YYNGEE. The CDR3 sequence is CASSGPRAGGYGYTF. Written as DNA, the CDR3 is TGTGCCAGCAGCGGCCCCCGGGCGGGTGGCTATGGCTACACCTTC.

This clonotype was seen more than once but under ten times. The V gene is TRBV4-1, the J gene TRBJ2-1; 8 nucleotides agree with TRBD2. The CDR3 is 15 residues long. Unmatched junction bases numbered 13, after V lost 10 bases and J lost 5 bases. Germline lookup yields CDR1 MGHRA and CDR2 YSYEKL. In DNA, the CDR3 is TGCGCCAACAGTCCTCTAGCGGGTGGAAACAATGAGCAGTTCTTC. Residues: CANSPLAGGNNEQFF.

The chain joins TRBV7-8 to TRBJ1-2; TRBD1 matches 10 bases. Germline CDR1 reads SGHVS; CDR2 reads FQNEAQ. The CDR3 spans 18 residues. The junction had 15 bases not matched to a gene; V was cut back by 4 bases and J by 4 bases. For the CDR3, the DNA is TGTGCCAGCAGCTCATACCCGGGACAGGGGACGACCGGCTATGGCTACACCTTC. The encoded protein is CASSSYPGQGTTGYGYTF.

V and J are TRBV6-1 and TRBJ1-5; D may be TRBD1 (5 bases). In germline, CDR1 is MNHNS, CDR2 SASEGT. Deletions cut 6 bases from V and 3 bases from J, with 18 bases between. CDR3 size: 16 residues. CDR3 nucleotides: TGTGCCAGCAGGCGGACACTCAATAGCCACAATCAGCCCCAGCATTTT. Translating it yields CASRRTLNSHNQPQHF.

The chain combines TRBV5-4 with TRBJ2-3; D ambiguous. Trimming shortened V by 4 bases and J by 2 bases, and 11 bases separated the two germline ends. The length of the CDR3 is 14 residues. From germline, CDR1 is SGHNT and CDR2 YYREEE (reference sequence). The CDR3 spells CASSNQDLTDTQYF. The CDR3 DNA reads as TGTGCCAGCAGCAATCAAGATCTCACAGATACGCAGTATTTT. Complete variable domain (other parts from reference TRBV5-4 and TRBJ2-3): ETGVTQSPTHLIKTRGQQVTLRCSSQSGHNTVSWYQQALGQGPQFIFQYYREEENGRGNFPPRFSGLQFPNYSSELNVNALELDDSALYLCASSNQDLTDTQYFGPGTRLTVL.

This clonotype was detected only a few times. This chain joins TRBV6-6 and TRBJ2-1, with D unresolved. Germline loops: CDR1 MNHNY, CDR2 SVGAGI (reference sequence). This CDR3 comprises 13 residues. V shed 8 bases and J shed 6 bases, with 14 bases lying between them. CDR3 sequence reads: CASGSGPPNEQFF. CDR3 DNA sequence: TGTGCCAGCGGCTCCGGTCCACCCAATGAGCAGTTCTTC.

The genes are TRBV4-1 and TRBJ2-1; D not resolved. The CDR3 sequence is 15 residues long. V lost 0 bases, J lost 0 bases, and 6 bases lay in between. CDR1 is MGHRA, CDR2 YSYEKL, per germline. The CDR3 reads CASSQDGNSYNEQFF. Written as DNA, the CDR3 is TGCGCCAGCAGCCAAGATGGTAACTCCTACAATGAGCAGTTCTTC.